The subject of this entry is one T cell receptor beta chain. The antigen is not known. Profiled with immunoSEQ multiplex PCR; TCRdb holds only in-frame clones, not every one. This table has more than 100,000 clones, 91% appearing once. The germline V and J ends were trimmed by 4 bases and 4 bases, with 18 bases remaining between them. In germline, CDR1 is SGHRS, CDR2 YFSETQ. The CDR3 totals 17 residues. The data stem from a study of T cell responses to AZD1222 COVID-19 vaccine. Study-level points and caveats: AZD1222 recipients seropositive at baseline numbered only 6 or 7. Repertoires in all cases were sampled only once the peak T cell response had passed.

The clonotype originates from an adult in good health. The V call is TRBV5-1, the J call TRBJ1-6; the D gene is possibly TRBD1 (5 bases). Here the sequenced sample was peripheral blood, taken on day 0 of AZD1222 vaccination. In DNA, the CDR3 is TGCGCCAGCAGCCGTTCTTCAACAGGATCTTATAATTCACCCCTCCACTTT. Its protein is CASSRSSTGSYNSPLHF.